A single sample is the source of the 30 T cell receptor beta chains below, sequenced in a study of T-cell reconstitution after alpha-beta-depleted transplantation in children. As it was prepared, the TCRbeta library received unique molecular identifiers. TCRdb re-called the PCR reads with MiXCR, one entry per CDR3 protein. Of 600,000 to 700,000 distinct CDR3 sequences in the sample, around 12% are singletons; the top ten hold 0.65% to 0.9%. The material was PBMCs, obtained before TCRalphabeta/CD19-depleted stem cell transplant. The receptor set was obtained from a girl aged 2-10 years with congenital amegakaryocytic thrombocytopenia, due to receive a stem cell transplant.

The chain employs TRBV10-3 and TRBJ2-4; no firm D call. V was pared by 1 base and J by 0 bases, with 10 bases between. The germline gives CDR1 ENHRY, CDR2 SYGVKD. There are 16 residues in the CDR3. The CDR3 nucleotides are TGTGCCATCAGTGAGTGGAGTCCTCTAGCCAAAAACATTCAGTACTTC. Translating it yields CAISEWSPLAKNIQYF.

There are many counts of this clonotype. V usage is TRBV25-1 and J usage is TRBJ2-3, with D tentatively TRBD1 or TRBD2 (5 bases each). Germline CDR1 and CDR2: MGHDK and SYGVNS. V dropped 3 bases and J dropped 6 bases, with 10 bases sitting between them. CDR3 size: 13 residues. Here the CDR3 DNA reads TGTGCCAGCAGTGACTACGGGGCCGATACGCAGTATTTT. Translated, it gives CASSDYGADTQYF.

This clonotype was detected ten times or more. This chain joins TRBV12-3 or TRBV12-4 and TRBJ2-7; D gene unclear. V gave up 1 base and J gave up 4 bases, with 11 bases separating them. The CDR3 extends over 14 amino acids. The CDR3 reads CASSLGTLTYEQYF. The CDR3 coding sequence is TGTGCCAGCAGTTTAGGGACCCTTACTTACGAGCAGTACTTC.

This clonotype occurred many times. The chain is built from TRBV20-1 and TRBJ2-3, with D possibly being TRBD2 (6 bases). The germline V gene has CDR1 DFQATT and CDR2 SNEGSKA (reference sequence). The ends were cut back, 6 bases at V and 1 base at J, with 14 bases in the middle. This CDR3 region has 14 residues. The CDR3 coding sequence is TGCAGTGCCGGAGGGGACCTTGGCACAGATACGCAGTATTTT. Translated: CSAGGDLGTDTQYF.

This clonotype was seen repeatedly, ten times or more. The chain carries TRBV6-1 and TRBJ2-4; TRBD2 matches at 7 bases. V trimming: 6 bases; J trimming: 8 bases; junction bases outside the gene matches: 10. CDR1 and CDR2 (germline): MNHNS, SASEGT. This CDR3 has 14 amino acids. CDR3 region: CASSALAEEDIQYF. The DNA of the CDR3 is TGTGCCAGCAGCGCCCTAGCGGAGGAAGACATTCAGTACTTC.

This clonotype occurred many times. V gene TRBV20-1 combines with J gene TRBJ2-1; TRBD2 agrees at 11 bases. V trimming: 8 bases; J trimming: 0 bases; junction bases outside the gene matches: 18. The CDR3 covers 19 residues. Per the germline V gene, CDR1 is DFQATT and CDR2 is SNEGSKA (reference sequence). The CDR3 DNA reads as TGCAGTTCCCCTGGTTTGGCTAGCGGGAGGCAGAGCTCCTACAATGAGCAGTTCTTC. Protein sequence: CSSPGLASGRQSSYNEQFF.

The chain carries TRBV20-1 and TRBJ2-3; the match to TRBD2 covers 13 bases. The CDR3 spans 16 residues. Germline loops: CDR1 DFQATT, CDR2 SNEGSKA (reference sequence). The V segment lost 5 bases and the J segment 1 base; nucleotides outside the gene matches: 6. The CDR3: CSASPGLAGGTDTQYF. CDR3 nucleotide sequence: TGCAGTGCTTCCCCAGGACTAGCGGGGGGCACAGATACGCAGTATTTT.

The chain recombines TRBV9 with TRBJ2-7; 8 bases match TRBD1. The CDR3 totals 14 residues. After removal of 2 bases from V and 5 bases from J, the junction contained 6 bases not matched to a gene. Germline V gives CDR1 SGDLS, CDR2 YYNGEE. DNA of the CDR3: TGTGCCAGCAGCGTCGGACAGGGAGGCAACGAGCAGTACTTC. This sequence encodes CASSVGQGGNEQYF.

The chain has TRBV28 and TRBJ1-5; D is ambiguous. The V end was cut by 1 base, the J end by 5 bases, with 12 bases between. CDR3 length: 15 residues. CDR1 is MDHEN and CDR2 is SYDVKM in the germline V gene. The chain's CDR3 is CASSLYKGWDQPQHF. The CDR3 region has the DNA TGTGCCAGCAGTTTATACAAAGGGTGGGATCAGCCCCAGCATTTT.

This clonotype has more than one count but fewer than ten. The chain links TRBV20-1 to TRBJ2-1; D possibly corresponds to TRBD1 (6 bases). The CDR3 runs 16 residues. Germline lookup yields CDR1 DFQATT and CDR2 SNEGSKA (reference sequence). Trimming took off 7 bases at V and 8 bases at J, with 27 bases between the two ends. The CDR3: CSGSDRVLSTSDEQFF. The CDR3 bases are TGCAGTGGGTCGGACAGAGTTCTAAGCACATCGGATGAGCAGTTCTTC.

This clonotype has only a few counts. V and J are TRBV24-1 and TRBJ2-1; tentatively, D is TRBD1 or TRBD2 (5 bases each). Germline V gene sequence: CDR1 KGHDR, CDR2 SFDVKD. This CDR3 has 12 residues. Trimming took off 3 bases at V and 9 bases at J, with 8 bases between the two ends. The CDR3 reads CATSDTRGEQFF. Written as DNA, the CDR3 is TGTGCCACCAGTGATACTAGGGGTGAGCAGTTCTTC.

V and J are TRBV5-1 and TRBJ2-7, with D tentatively TRBD1 (5 bases). The CDR3 length is 14 residues. The V and J ends lost 5 bases and 4 bases respectively, with 16 bases between them. The germline CDR1 and CDR2 sequences are SGHRS and YFSETQ. The CDR3 DNA sequence: TGCGCCAGCAGGCGGCGTAGGGGTGAGTACGAGCAGTACTTC. It is translated as CASRRRRGEYEQYF.

There are many counts of this clonotype. The chain carries TRBV2 and TRBJ1-6; D is undetermined. V dropped 0 bases and J dropped 6 bases, with 12 bases sitting between them. The CDR3 length is 16 residues. The germline gives CDR1 SNHLY, CDR2 FYNNEI. This CDR3 reads CASSEARLWFNSPLHF. The CDR3 region has the DNA TGTGCCAGCAGTGAAGCGCGGTTATGGTTTAATTCACCCCTCCACTTT.

This clonotype was counted a few times. The V and J genes are TRBV5-1 and TRBJ2-1; 7 bases map to TRBD1. Losses at the gene ends were 4 bases for V and 12 bases for J; bases not matched to a gene: 7. Germline-derived CDR1 and CDR2 are SGHRS and YFSETQ. The CDR3 has 12 amino acids. In DNA, the CDR3 is TGCGCCAGCAGCCGAGACCGGGACAGGCAGTTCTTC. The encoded protein is CASSRDRDRQFF.

This clonotype has ten or more counts. The chain joins TRBV29-1 to TRBJ1-1, with D possibly being TRBD1 (6 bases). The CDR3 contains 13 residues. Germline assignment: CDR1 SQVTM and CDR2 ANQGSEA. Trimming left V 3 bases short and J 5 bases short, with 13 bases between. In DNA form, the CDR3 reads TGCAGCGTTGAGCAGGGGCCGGGGACTGAAGCTTTCTTT. Its translation: CSVEQGPGTEAFF.

In this sample, this clonotype turned up a few times. This chain links TRBV28 with TRBJ2-6, with 7 bases lining up with TRBD1. With V trimmed by 6 bases and J by 1 base, 12 bases remained unmatched. Per the germline V gene, CDR1 is MDHEN and CDR2 is SYDVKM. This CDR3 region has 18 residues. The CDR3 protein is CASRTLDRSESGANVLTF. The CDR3 DNA is TGTGCCAGCAGGACCCTGGACAGGAGTGAGTCTGGGGCCAACGTCCTGACTTTC. The variable domain in full, with the rest retrieved from reference TRBV28 and TRBJ2-6, is DVKVTQSSRYLVKRTGEKVFLECVQDMDHENMFWYRQDPGLGLRLIYFSYDVKMKEKGDIPEGYSVSREKKERFSLILESASTNQTSMYLCASRTLDRSESGANVLTFGAGSRLTVL.

V gene TRBV12-3 or TRBV12-4 combines with J gene TRBJ2-1, with TRBD2 identical over 10 bases. Trimming took 2 bases from V and 6 from J; bases not matched to a gene: 7. The CDR3 spans 16 residues. The CDR3 reads CASSLPLAGASNEQFF. In DNA, the CDR3 is TGTGCCAGCAGTTTACCCCTAGCGGGAGCTTCCAATGAGCAGTTCTTC.

This clonotype has only a few counts. V usage is TRBV5-1 and J usage is TRBJ1-6, with 7 bases aligning to TRBD1. CDR1 is SGHRS and CDR2 is YFSETQ in the germline V gene. J was trimmed by 9 bases and V by 4 bases; bases with no gene match: 7. The CDR3 sequence is 14 residues long. The CDR3 nucleotides are TGCGCCAGCAGCCCGGGGACAGCTACTTCACCCCTCCACTTT. Its translation is CASSPGTATSPLHF.

The table lists this clonotype with many counts. The chain is built from TRBV7-9 and TRBJ2-1; 10 bases fit TRBD2. The CDR3 consists of 15 residues. Losses at the gene ends were 2 bases for V and 9 bases for J; bases not matched to a gene: 7. Germline V CDR1 and CDR2: SEHNR, FQNEAQ (reference sequence). The CDR3 nucleotides are TGTGCCAGCAGCTTACTAGCGGGAGTCGTTAGTGAGCAGTTCTTC. Protein product: CASSLLAGVVSEQFF.

This clonotype was counted only a few times. This chain uses TRBV18 with TRBJ2-7; D tentatively reads TRBD1 or TRBD2 (5 bases each). V lost 6 bases, J lost 4 bases, and 13 bases lay in between. Germline V gene lookup returns CDR1 KGHSH and CDR2 LQKENI. CDR3 size: 13 residues. CDR3 residues: CASSEGIAYEQYF. CDR3 nucleotides: TGTGCCAGCTCTGAGGGGATTGCTTACGAGCAGTACTTC.

This clonotype was detected only once. This rearrangement joins TRBV5-1 to TRBJ2-7; D unclear. This CDR3 comprises 11 residues. From germline, CDR1 is SGHRS and CDR2 YFSETQ. V was cut by 7 bases and J by 3 bases, with 8 bases left in between. The CDR3 region has the DNA TGCGCCAGCGGCGCCGACTACGAGCAGTACTTC. Residues: CASGADYEQYF.

This clonotype has ten or more counts. The V and J genes are TRBV5-1 and TRBJ2-5, with TRBD1 as a possible D gene (5 bases). The CDR3 spans 14 residues. Germline V CDR1 and CDR2: SGHRS, YFSETQ. The ends were cut back, 3 bases at V and 2 bases at J, with 11 bases in the middle. This CDR3 reads CASSSGGQQETQYF. The DNA for the CDR3 is TGCGCCAGCAGCTCCGGTGGACAACAAGAGACCCAGTACTTC. The full variable domain, with the rest looked up from reference TRBV5-1 and TRBJ2-5, is KAGVTQTPRYLIKTRGQQVTLSCSPISGHRSVSWYQQTPGQGLQFLFEYFSETQRNKGNFPGRFSGRQFSNSRSEMNVSTLELGDSALYLCASSSGGQQETQYFGPGTRLLVL.

This clonotype was seen only a few times. V and J are TRBV11-2 and TRBJ2-5, with 8 bases lining up with TRBD2. This CDR3 spans 15 amino acids. CDR1 is SGHAT and CDR2 is FQNNGV in the germline V gene. Trimming at V came to 3 bases and at J to 3 bases, leaving 6 bases not matched to a gene. The CDR3 is CASSLWAGGEETQYF. CDR3 in DNA: TGTGCCAGCAGCTTGTGGGCGGGAGGAGAAGAGACCCAGTACTTC.

The chain joins TRBV6-5 to TRBJ2-7; D is unclear. V shed 2 bases and J shed 2 bases, with 13 bases lying between them. The CDR3 has 15 amino acids. Per the germline V gene, CDR1 is MNHEY and CDR2 is SVGAGI. CDR3 amino acids: CASSYVPQPPYEQYF. The CDR3 DNA reads as TGTGCCAGCAGTTACGTGCCGCAACCACCCTACGAGCAGTACTTC.

This chain links TRBV3-1 with TRBJ2-2; no clear D. The length of the CDR3 is 15 residues. Germline lookup yields CDR1 LGHDT and CDR2 YNNKEL (reference sequence). The germline V and J ends were trimmed by 3 bases and 4 bases, with 12 bases remaining between them. CDR3 in amino acids: CASSHETQITGELFF. Here the CDR3 DNA reads TGTGCCAGCAGCCACGAGACGCAAATCACCGGGGAGCTGTTTTTT.

The J gene is TRBJ2-7, the V gene TRBV20-1, with unresolved D. Germline assignment: CDR1 DFQATT and CDR2 SNEGSKA (reference sequence). Trimming shortened V by 5 bases and J by 0 bases, and 11 bases separated the two germline ends. This CDR3 contains 13 residues. CDR3 residues: CSALTIASYEQYF. The DNA for the CDR3 is TGCAGTGCTCTAACCATCGCCTCCTACGAGCAGTACTTC.

In its sample, this clonotype was seen many times. This chain joins TRBV10-3 and TRBJ2-1; 9 bases line up with TRBD1. This CDR3 contains 14 residues. V lost 1 base, J lost 9 bases, and 4 bases stayed unmatched. The V gene's germline CDR1 is ENHRY and CDR2 SYGVKD. This chain's CDR3 is CAISEFADRGEQFF. CDR3 coding DNA: TGTGCCATCAGTGAGTTTGCGGACAGGGGTGAGCAGTTCTTC.

The sample holds many counts of this clonotype. This sequence joins TRBV20-1 and TRBJ2-7; D unresolved. The V and J ends lost 3 bases and 2 bases respectively, with 8 bases between them. The CDR3 has 12 residues. CDR1 DFQATT and CDR2 SNEGSKA come from the germline V gene (reference sequence). The CDR3 DNA sequence: TGCAGTGCTAGGGGATATGCCTACGAGCAGTACTTC. As protein: CSARGYAYEQYF.

This clonotype was observed many times. The rearrangement links TRBV5-1 to TRBJ2-5, with TRBD2 as a possible D gene (6 bases). The length of the CDR3 is 15 residues. V was cut by 1 base and J by 0 bases, with 10 bases left in between. The germline CDR1 and CDR2 sequences are SGHRS and YFSETQ. CDR3: CASSLMAGYQETQYF. The CDR3 DNA follows: TGCGCCAGCAGCTTGATGGCGGGATACCAAGAGACCCAGTACTTC.

The chain has TRBV11-3 and TRBJ2-3; D is unresolved. The germline gives CDR1 SGHNT, CDR2 YENEEA. This CDR3 has 14 residues. The V end lost 1 base, the J end lost 2 bases, and 7 bases lay between the germline ends. CDR3 sequence (DNA): TGTGCCAGCAGCTTAGGGCCCGACACAGATACGCAGTATTTT. It specifies CASSLGPDTDTQYF.